This T cell receptor beta chain was documented in a study of technical replicates of blood from a few donors. TCRdb's copy holds only in-frame clones and misses some; the assay was immunoSEQ multiplex PCR. The sample gives 75,000 to 90,000 clones, around 94% of which show up once; around 0.4% is in the top ten. The specimen sequenced was T cells isolated from PBMCs. This TCR derives from a human donor in good health.

The chain's CDR3 is CASMAGSSNYGYTF. The CDR3 nucleotides read TGTGCCAGCATGGCTGGGAGTTCTAACTATGGCTACACCTTC. V is TRBV27 and J is TRBJ1-2, with D unresolved. Trimming left V 7 bases short and J 0 bases short, with 12 bases between. Germline V CDR1 and CDR2: MNHEY, SMNVEV (reference sequence). This CDR3 region has 14 residues.